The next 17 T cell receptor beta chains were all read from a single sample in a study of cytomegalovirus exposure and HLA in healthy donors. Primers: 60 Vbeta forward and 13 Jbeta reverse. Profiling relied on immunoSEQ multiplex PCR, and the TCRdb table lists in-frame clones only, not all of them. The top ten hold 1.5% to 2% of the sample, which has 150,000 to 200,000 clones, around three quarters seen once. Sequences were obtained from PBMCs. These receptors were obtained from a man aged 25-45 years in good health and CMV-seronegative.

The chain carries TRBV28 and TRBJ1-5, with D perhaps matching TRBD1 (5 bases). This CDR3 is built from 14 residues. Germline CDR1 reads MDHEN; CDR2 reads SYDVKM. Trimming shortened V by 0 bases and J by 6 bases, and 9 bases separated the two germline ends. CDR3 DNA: TGTGCCAGCAGTTTATGGTCCGGGGGTCAGCCCCAGCATTTT. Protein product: CASSLWSGGQPQHF.

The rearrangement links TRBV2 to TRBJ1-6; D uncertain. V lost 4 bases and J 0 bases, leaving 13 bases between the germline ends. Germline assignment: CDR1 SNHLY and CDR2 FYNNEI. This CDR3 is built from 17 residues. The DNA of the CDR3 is TGTGCCAGCAGTGTCGATAACTCAGGCTCCTATAATTCACCCCTCCACTTT. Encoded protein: CASSVDNSGSYNSPLHF.

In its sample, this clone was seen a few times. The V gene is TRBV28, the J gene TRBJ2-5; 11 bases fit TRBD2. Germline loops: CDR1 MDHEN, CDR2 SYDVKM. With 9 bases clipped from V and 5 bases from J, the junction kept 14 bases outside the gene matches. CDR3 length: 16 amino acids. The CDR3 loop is CASKTSGKTFTETQYF. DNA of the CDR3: TGTGCCAGTAAGACTAGCGGGAAGACCTTTACGGAGACCCAGTACTTC.

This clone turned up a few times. The CDR3: CASSLRDRGLWGTGELFF. In nucleotides, the CDR3 is TGTGCCAGCAGCCTCAGGGACAGGGGGCTATGGGGCACCGGGGAGCTGTTTTTT. The chain recombines TRBV5-6 with TRBJ2-2; 12 bases agree with TRBD1. V trimming: 4 bases; J trimming: 4 bases; junction bases outside the gene matches: 11. This CDR3 is 18 amino acids long. The V gene's germline CDR1 is SGHDT and CDR2 YYEEEE.

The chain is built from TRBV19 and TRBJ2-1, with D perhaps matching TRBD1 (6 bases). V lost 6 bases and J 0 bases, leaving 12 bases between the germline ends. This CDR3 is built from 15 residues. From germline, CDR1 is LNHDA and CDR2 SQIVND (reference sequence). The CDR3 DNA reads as TGTGCCAGTAGACCAGACAGGACCTCCTACAATGAGCAGTTCTTC. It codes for CASRPDRTSYNEQFF.

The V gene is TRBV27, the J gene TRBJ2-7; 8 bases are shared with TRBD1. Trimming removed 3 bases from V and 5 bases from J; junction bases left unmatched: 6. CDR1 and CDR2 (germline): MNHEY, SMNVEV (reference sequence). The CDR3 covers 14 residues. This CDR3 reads CASSFLDRGHEQYF. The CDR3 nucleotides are TGTGCCAGCAGTTTTTTAGACAGGGGTCACGAGCAGTACTTC.

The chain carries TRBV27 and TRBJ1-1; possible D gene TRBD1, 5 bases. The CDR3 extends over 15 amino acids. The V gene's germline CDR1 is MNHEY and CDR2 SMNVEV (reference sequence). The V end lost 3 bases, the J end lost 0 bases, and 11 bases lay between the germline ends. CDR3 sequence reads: CASSFDTGLNTEAFF. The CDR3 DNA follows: TGTGCCAGCAGTTTCGATACAGGACTGAACACTGAAGCTTTCTTT.

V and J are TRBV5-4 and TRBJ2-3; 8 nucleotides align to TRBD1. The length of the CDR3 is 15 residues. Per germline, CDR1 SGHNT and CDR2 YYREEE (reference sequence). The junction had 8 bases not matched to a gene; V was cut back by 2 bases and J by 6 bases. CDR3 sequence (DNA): TGTGCCAGCAGCTTATCAGGGGGCGCTCGGGATACGCAGTATTTT. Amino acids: CASSLSGGARDTQYF.

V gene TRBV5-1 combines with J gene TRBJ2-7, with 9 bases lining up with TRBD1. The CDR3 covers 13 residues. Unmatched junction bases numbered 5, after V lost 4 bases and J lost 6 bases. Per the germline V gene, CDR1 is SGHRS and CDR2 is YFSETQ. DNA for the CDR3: TGCGCCAGCAGCGGGGACAGGGCTTCCGAGCAGTACTTC. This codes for CASSGDRASEQYF.

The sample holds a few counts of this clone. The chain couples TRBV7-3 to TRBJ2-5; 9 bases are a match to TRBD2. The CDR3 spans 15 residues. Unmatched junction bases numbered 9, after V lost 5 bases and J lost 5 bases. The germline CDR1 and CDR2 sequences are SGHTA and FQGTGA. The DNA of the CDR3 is TGTGCCAGCAGCCCGACTAGCGGCACAGGGGAGACCCAGTACTTC. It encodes CASSPTSGTGETQYF.

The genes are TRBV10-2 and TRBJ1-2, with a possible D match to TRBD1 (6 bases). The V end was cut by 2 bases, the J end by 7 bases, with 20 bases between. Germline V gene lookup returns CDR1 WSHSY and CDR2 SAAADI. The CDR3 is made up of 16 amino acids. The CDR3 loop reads CASSETSTGLTAGYTF. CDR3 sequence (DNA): TGCGCCAGCAGTGAGACCTCGACAGGTCTAACTGCTGGCTACACCTTC.

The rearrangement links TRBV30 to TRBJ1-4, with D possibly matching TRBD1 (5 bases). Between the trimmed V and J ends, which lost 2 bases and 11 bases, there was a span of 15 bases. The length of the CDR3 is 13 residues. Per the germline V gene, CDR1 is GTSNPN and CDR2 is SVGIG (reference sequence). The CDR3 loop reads CAWSSGSTDKLFF. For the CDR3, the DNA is TGTGCCTGGAGTTCAGGGTCGACGGACAAACTGTTTTTT.

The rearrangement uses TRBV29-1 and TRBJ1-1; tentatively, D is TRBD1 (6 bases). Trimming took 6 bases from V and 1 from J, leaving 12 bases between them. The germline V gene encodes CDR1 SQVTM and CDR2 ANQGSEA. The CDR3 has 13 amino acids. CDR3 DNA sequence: TGCAGCGTCCTACAGGGACAGAACACTGAAGCTTTCTTT. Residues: CSVLQGQNTEAFF.

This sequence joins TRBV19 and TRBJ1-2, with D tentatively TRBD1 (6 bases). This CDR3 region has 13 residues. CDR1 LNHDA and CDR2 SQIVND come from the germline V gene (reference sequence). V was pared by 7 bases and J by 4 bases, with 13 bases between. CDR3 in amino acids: CASNVGGLYGYTF. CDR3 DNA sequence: TGTGCCAGTAATGTCGGGGGGCTCTATGGCTACACCTTC.

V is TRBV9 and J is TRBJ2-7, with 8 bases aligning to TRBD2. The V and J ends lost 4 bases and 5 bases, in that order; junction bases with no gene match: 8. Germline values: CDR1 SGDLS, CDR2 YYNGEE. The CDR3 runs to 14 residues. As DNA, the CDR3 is TGTGCCAGCAGCCCTTATCGGACTAGCAACGAGCAGTACTTC. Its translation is CASSPYRTSNEQYF.

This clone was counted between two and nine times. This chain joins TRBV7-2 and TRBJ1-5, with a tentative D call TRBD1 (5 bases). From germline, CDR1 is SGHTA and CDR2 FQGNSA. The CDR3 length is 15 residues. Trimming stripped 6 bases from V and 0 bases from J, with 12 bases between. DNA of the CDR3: TGTGCCAGCAGTCCCTTCAGGGATAGCAATCAGCCCCAGCATTTT. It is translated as CASSPFRDSNQPQHF. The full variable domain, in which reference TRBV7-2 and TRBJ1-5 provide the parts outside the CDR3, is GAGVSQSPSNKVTEKGKDVELRCDPISGHTALYWYRQSLGQGLEFLIYFQGNSAPDKSGLPSDRFSAERTGGSVSTLTIQRTQQEDSAVYLCASSPFRDSNQPQHFGDGTRLSIL.

CDR3 residues: CASSLQGALYEQYF. The CDR3 DNA is TGCGCCAGCAGCTTACAGGGGGCCCTTTACGAGCAGTACTTC. The chain recombines TRBV5-1 with TRBJ2-7; TRBD1 agrees at 9 bases. With 2 bases clipped from V and 4 bases from J, the junction kept 4 bases outside the gene matches. Germline assignment: CDR1 SGHRS and CDR2 YFSETQ. The length of the CDR3 is 14 residues.